These T cell receptor beta chains were read from a single sample in a study of cytomegalovirus exposure and HLA in healthy donors. Libraries were prepared by immunoSEQ multiplex PCR; TCRdb keeps only in-frame clonotypes and omits some of them. The sample totals 150,000 to 200,000 clones. Sequencing was carried out using PBMCs. Every receptor here comes from a boy aged 10-17 years in good health and CMV-seronegative. Each CDR3 is given with its conserved first and last residue. A D gene is named only where the DNA matches it firmly.

J,D,V,DNA,CDR3
TRBJ2-2,.,TRBV14,TGTGCCAGCAGCCCAGAGTTGGGGGCTAAGGGCACCGGGGAGCTGTTTTTT,CASSPELGAKGTGELFF
TRBJ1-1,.,TRBV5-6,TGTGCCAGCAGCTTGGTTACAGGGGAAGCTTTCTTT,CASSLVTGEAFF
TRBJ1-4,TRBD1,TRBV9,TGTGCCAGCAGTACTCAGGACAGGGACGGTGGAAGGGGGATATATGAAAAACTGTTTTTT,CASSTQDRDGGRGIYEKLFF
TRBJ2-5,.,TRBV5-4,TGTGCCAGCAGCACCTCGACCGGGACTGGCCAGGAGACCCAGTACTTC,CASSTSTGTGQETQYF
TRBJ2-2,TRBD1,TRBV7-8,TGTGCCAGCAGCTTAGCCCCCTATAGACAGGGAAACACCGGGGAGCTGTTTTTT,CASSLAPYRQGNTGELFF
TRBJ2-1,TRBD2,TRBV4-1,TGCGCCAGCAGCCAGCCAAGACTAGCGGGGGGAAAAAATGAGCAGTTCTTC,CASSQPRLAGGKNEQFF
TRBJ2-7,TRBD1,TRBV19,TGTGCCAGTAGTATGGGGACAGGGAATTCCTTCGAGCAGTACTTC,CASSMGTGNSFEQYF
TRBJ2-7,TRBD1,TRBV19,TGTGCCAGTAGTATTGGGACAGAATATCCTACCGAGCAGTACTTC,CASSIGTEYPTEQYF
TRBJ2-3,TRBD2,TRBV10-1,TGCGCCAGCAGTCCCGGACTAGCCCCCCGCGCGGATACGCAGTATTTT,CASSPGLAPRADTQYF
TRBJ2-7,TRBD1,TRBV4-3,TGCGCCAGCAGCCAAGGAGGAAAACAGGGGAGCTACGAGCAGTACTTC,CASSQGGKQGSYEQYF
TRBJ2-2,.,TRBV5-1,TGCGCCAGCAGACCGCCCGGTGGAGCGAACACCGGGGAGCTGTTTTTT,CASRPPGGANTGELFF
TRBJ2-5,TRBD1,TRBV4-1,TGCGCCAGCAGCCAGGTGGGACAGGGAAGTGTCAAAGAGACCCAGTACTTC,CASSQVGQGSVKETQYF
TRBJ1-2,TRBD1,TRBV9,TGTGCCAGCAGCGTTTCCTACAGGGGGGGCTATGGCTACACCTTC,CASSVSYRGGYGYTF
TRBJ2-5,TRBD2,TRBV15,TGTGCCACCAGCAGAGGAACGGGGGGAGGTCAAGAGACCCAGTACTTC,CATSRGTGGGQETQYF
TRBJ2-7,.,TRBV5-4,TGTGCCAGCAGCCTAGGGGCGTCAAGCTCCTACGAGCAGTACTTC,CASSLGASSSYEQYF
TRBJ1-1,.,TRBV19,TGTGCCAGTAGTGCGAAGAGGTTTCGAGCTGAAGCTTTCTTT,CASSAKRFRAEAFF
TRBJ1-1,TRBD1,TRBV6-5,TGTGCCAGCACCTCACAGGCACAGGGGGACACTGAAGCTTTCTTT,CASTSQAQGDTEAFF
TRBJ2-1,TRBD1,TRBV19,TGTGCCAGTACCGGAGGACAGGGCAGTGAGCAGTTCTTC,CASTGGQGSEQFF
TRBJ1-4,.,TRBV28,TGTGCCAGCAGTCCCCCCCTGGCGGCAACTAATGAAAAACTGTTTTTT,CASSPPLAATNEKLFF
TRBJ1-5,TRBD1,TRBV6-6,TGTGCCAGCAACCCCGGACAGGGCAATCAGCCCCAGCATTTT,CASNPGQGNQPQHF
TRBJ1-5,.,TRBV7-3,TGTGCCAGCAGTTCGAGTCACAATCAGCCCCAGCATTTT,CASSSSHNQPQHF
TRBJ2-7,TRBD1,TRBV4-1,TGCGCCAGCAGCCAAGGACCAAGGACAGGGTTCGAGCAGTACTTC,CASSQGPRTGFEQYF
TRBJ1-2,TRBD1,TRBV2,TGTGCCAGCAGCGGGACAGGGAGTGGCTACACCTTC,CASSGTGSGYTF
TRBJ1-6,.,TRBV5-4,TGCGCCAGCAGCCAAGATGGCAGCGGGTATAATTCACCCCTCCACTTT,CASSQDGSGYNSPLHF
TRBJ1-4,.,TRBV30,TGTGCCTGGAGTGTCCGGTCCGTAAATGAAAAACTGTTTTTT,CAWSVRSVNEKLFF
TRBJ2-7,.,TRBV4-1,TGCGCCAGCAGCCAAGAAGGGCGGGCCTCGCCGGAATTGCGGCAGTACTTC,CASSQEGRASPELRQYF
TRBJ2-1,TRBD1,TRBV27,TGTGCCAGCAGTCTCCAGGACAGGGCCTCCTACAATGAGCAGTTCTTC,CASSLQDRASYNEQFF
TRBJ1-1,.,TRBV5-1,TGCGCCAGCACCCCGCTGGCGGGTGGCACTGAAGCTTTCTTT,CASTPLAGGTEAFF
TRBJ2-1,TRBD2,TRBV29-1,TGCAGCGTTGATCTGGGACTAGCGTCGGCATACAATGAGCAGTTCTTC,CSVDLGLASAYNEQFF
TRBJ1-1,TRBD1,TRBV15,TGTGCCACCAGCAGTGACAGGGGGAACACTGAAGCTTTCTTT,CATSSDRGNTEAFF
TRBJ2-2,.,TRBV28,TGTGCCACCGTAACAGGGCGCGAAAGCACCGGGGAGCTGTTTTTT,CATVTGRESTGELFF
TRBJ2-1,TRBD1,TRBV19,TGTGCCAGTAGTGATACAGGGGGTTCTAGAAATGAGCAGTTCTTC,CASSDTGGSRNEQFF
TRBJ1-5,.,TRBV19,TGTGCCAGTAGTATGCAGGGGCCTTTCGATAGCAATCAGCCCCAGCATTTT,CASSMQGPFDSNQPQHF
TRBJ2-3,TRBD1,TRBV7-3,TGTGCCAGCAGCTTGACAGGGGGCGGTGATACGCAGTATTTT,CASSLTGGGDTQYF
TRBJ2-5,.,TRBV5-1,TGCGCCAGCAGCTTGGGGCAGCGAGAGACCCAGTACTTC,CASSLGQRETQYF
TRBJ2-7,TRBD2,TRBV5-1,TGCGCCAGCAGCTTGGGACTCGGGACTAGAATCATGGAGCAGTACTTC,CASSLGLGTRIMEQYF
TRBJ1-1,.,TRBV11-2,TGTGCCAGCAGCTTCGGTTGGACAGACACTGAAGCTTTCTTT,CASSFGWTDTEAFF
TRBJ1-6,.,TRBV4-1,TGCGCCAGCAGCCAAGATCAGTCACCCCTCCACTTT,CASSQDQSPLHF
TRBJ2-7,.,TRBV30,TGTGCCTGGAGTCGACAGGCTTACGAGCAGTACTTC,CAWSRQAYEQYF
TRBJ1-5,.,TRBV19,TGTGCCAGTAGTAGAACCCCGGGACAAAGCAATCAGCCCCAGCATTTT,CASSRTPGQSNQPQHF
TRBJ1-1,TRBD1,TRBV29-1,TGCAGCGTTAGGACAGGGCCGAACACTGAAGCTTTCTTT,CSVRTGPNTEAFF